This TCR beta chain was sequenced in a study of shared clonotypes between healthy human individuals. Whole-study findings and limits: Investigators expected sequencing depth to affect clonotype sharing among donors.

Over several immunoSEQ plates, each subset's genomic DNA was distributed in even portions. Among the unsorted PBMC samples, replicate PCRs used around 0.3 ug DNA, roughly 30,000 T cell genomes. Assay: immunoSEQ multiplex PCR; the TCRdb copy retains only in-frame clones and omits some. The sample records approximately 500,000 clones, roughly 80% being singletons. The CDR3 runs to 16 residues. Germline CDR1 reads GTSNPN; CDR2 reads SVGIG (reference sequence). As to this clone: What it binds is not known. It is likely a read error: a sequence one base away is far more abundant. The identical CDR3 is also encoded by other nucleotide sequences in the sample.

Sequenced sample: PBMCs. The chain links TRBV30 to TRBJ1-1, with D possibly matching TRBD1 (5 bases). The TCR sequence derives from a woman aged 40 to 50 in good health. Some clones in this sample may be carry-over from other donors' samples. As DNA, the CDR3 is TGCGCCTGGAGTAATTCCAGGGTTAGGCCGAACACTGAAGCTTTCTTT. Translation: CAWSNSRVRPNTEAFF.